Sequencing of this TCR beta chain was carried out in a study of cytomegalovirus exposure and HLA in healthy donors. Overall study: A previous analysis identified approximately 110 million unique TCR beta sequences derived from some 170 million T cells. When 350 to 500 donors were genotyped, about 80% of them were found to fall in the Caucasian-associated ancestry cluster. Broader study findings: CMV serostatus was the only immune exposure information that was available. Of the V segments, some could not be distinguished, including TRBV6-2 and TRBV6-3, and were excluded.

Concerning this clone itself: The target antigen is unknown.

Germline CDR1 reads SGHVS; CDR2 reads FQNEAQ. The trim removed 5 bases at V and 5 bases at J, leaving 8 bases unmatched. This CDR3 comprises 15 residues. The PCR was carried out with 60 Vbeta primers and 13 Jbeta primers. TCRdb's copy holds only in-frame clones and misses some; the assay was immunoSEQ multiplex PCR. The data hold roughly 150,000 clones, with around three quarters observed a single time. The sequence derives from a male donor in good health and CMV-seronegative. The chain links TRBV7-8 to TRBJ1-4, with 7 nucleotides matching TRBD1. Sequenced sample: PBMCs. The CDR3 protein is CASSPAGGLNEKLFF. CDR3 nucleotide sequence: TGTGCCAGCAGCCCAGCAGGGGGGTTGAATGAAAAACTGTTTTTT.